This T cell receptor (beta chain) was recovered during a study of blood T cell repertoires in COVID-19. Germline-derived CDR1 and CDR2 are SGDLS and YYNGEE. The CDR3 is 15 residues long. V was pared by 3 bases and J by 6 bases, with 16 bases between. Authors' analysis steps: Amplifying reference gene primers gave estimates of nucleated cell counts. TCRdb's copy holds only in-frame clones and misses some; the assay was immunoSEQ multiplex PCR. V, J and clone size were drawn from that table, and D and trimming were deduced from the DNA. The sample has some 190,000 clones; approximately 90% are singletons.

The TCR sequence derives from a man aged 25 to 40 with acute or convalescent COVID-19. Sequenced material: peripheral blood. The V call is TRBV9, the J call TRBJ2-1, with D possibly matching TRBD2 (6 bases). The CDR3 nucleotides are TGTGCCAGCAGCGCCTCCGGGACTCCCCCCAATGAGCAGTTCTTC. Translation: CASSASGTPPNEQFF.